The 17 T cell receptor beta chains below all came from one sample that was sequenced in a study of T cell clusters in autoimmune cytopenias. One tube held mixed TRB-A and TRB-B primer pools for touch-down PCR. Using the multiplex PCR reads, TCRdb records one entry per CDR3 protein without DNA. This sample's table reports about 6,800 distinct CDR3 sequences. TRB was amplified from 250 ng of peripheral blood genomic DNA per sample. Sequenced: peripheral blood. Every receptor here comes from a human donor with an autoimmune cytopenia or autoimmune hepatitis (not recorded which).

V usage is TRBV6-1 and J usage is TRBJ2-3; as DNA is missing, the TRBD2 call by TCRdb cannot be tested. Germline V gives CDR1 MNHNS, CDR2 SASEGT. The CDR3 is 16 amino acids. This CDR3 reads CASSFLAGEGADTQYF.

By frequency, this clonotype registers medium-sized (0.01 to 0.1%). The rearrangement uses TRBV6-5 and TRBJ2-2. The V gene's germline CDR1 is MNHEY and CDR2 SVGAGI. This CDR3 is 15 amino acids long. The CDR3: CASSRGSVNTGELFF.

This chain connects TRBV11-2 to TRBJ2-1; TCRdb gives TRBD1 as the D gene, but with no DNA this cannot be confirmed. The CDR3 length is 15 residues. The germline gives CDR1 SGHAT, CDR2 FQNNGV. CDR3 protein: CASSLGWGFYNEQFF.

Measured by frequency, this clonotype is medium-sized. The rearrangement joins TRBV19 to TRBJ2-2; TCRdb names TRBD2, which stays unverified in the absence of DNA. The CDR3 totals 15 residues. Looked up from germline, CDR1 is LNHDA and CDR2 is SQIVND (reference sequence). CDR3 protein: CASRVTSGVAGELFF.

The chain recombines TRBV15 with TRBJ2-7; TCRdb indicates TRBD2, and absent DNA this call remains unverified. The CDR3 has 13 amino acids. In germline, CDR1 is LNHNV, CDR2 YYDKDF (reference sequence). The chain's CDR3 is CATRSAGGYEQYF.

The chain employs TRBV18 and TRBJ1-4; TCRdb proposes TRBD1, but this gene call is untestable without DNA. Germline CDR1 KGHSH, CDR2 LQKENI. The CDR3 consists of 14 residues. Here the CDR3 reads CASSLREDNEKLFF.

The chain carries TRBV5-4 and TRBJ1-2. The CDR3 has 16 amino acids. Germline V gene data show CDR1 as SGHNT and CDR2 as YYREEE (reference sequence). The CDR3 sequence is CASSLARDLRQGGYTF.

This chain joins TRBV7-6 and TRBJ1-3; TCRdb selects TRBD1, and the lack of DNA leaves this call unchecked. The CDR3 is 14 residues long. CDR1 SGHVS and CDR2 FNYEAQ come from the germline V gene. CDR3 loop: CASFRGVSGNTIYF.

The chain combines TRBV27 with TRBJ1-1. The germline V gene encodes CDR1 MNHEY and CDR2 SMNVEV (reference sequence). The CDR3 length is 13 residues. The CDR3 sequence is CASSLSRYTEAFF.

This clonotype is classed as medium-sized (0.01 to 0.1%) by frequency. The chain employs TRBV19 and TRBJ2-5; the TCRdb D gene call, TRBD2, has no DNA to confirm it. CDR1 is LNHDA and CDR2 is SQIVND in the germline V gene (reference sequence). The CDR3 is made up of 16 amino acids. The CDR3 loop is CASSILASGGQETQYF.

Its frequency marks this clonotype as medium-sized. The chain is built from TRBV6-1 and TRBJ2-3; TCRdb outputs TRBD1, but without DNA this stays unchecked. The CDR3 covers 14 residues. Germline V gene data show CDR1 as MNHNS and CDR2 as SASEGT. The chain's CDR3 is CASSWDRAPDTQYF.

The CDR3 loop reads CASGETNEKLFF. The V call is TRBV12-3 or TRBV12-4, the J call TRBJ1-4. This CDR3 spans 12 amino acids.

This chain uses TRBV30 with TRBJ1-2. In germline, CDR1 is GTSNPN, CDR2 SVGIG (reference sequence). The CDR3 has 13 residues. The CDR3 here is CAWYFYRGGGYTF.

The chain recombines TRBV20-1 with TRBJ2-2; TCRdb reports TRBD2, a call that lacks DNA to check it against. The length of the CDR3 is 14 residues. Per germline, CDR1 DFQATT and CDR2 SNEGSKA (reference sequence). The CDR3 loop is CSAREREMAGELFF.

The V and J genes are TRBV7-9 and TRBJ1-5. The CDR3 is made up of 12 amino acids. Germline V gene lookup returns CDR1 SEHNR and CDR2 FQNEAQ (reference sequence). The CDR3 sequence is CASSLGPQPQHF.

This clonotype registers medium-sized by frequency. CDR3 residues: CASSLGRGRSGNTIYF. V usage is TRBV12-3 or TRBV12-4 and J usage is TRBJ1-3; TCRdb reports TRBD1, a call that lacks DNA to check it against. CDR3 length: 16 residues.

This chain links TRBV19 with TRBJ2-5; TCRdb calls TRBD2, which cannot be checked without DNA. Germline CDR1 reads LNHDA; CDR2 reads SQIVND (reference sequence). The CDR3 length is 17 residues. The CDR3 loop is CASSIGVREGLGETQYF.